The 18 T cell receptor beta chains below were found in one sample sequenced in a study of blood T cell repertoires in COVID-19. Generated by immunoSEQ multiplex PCR, the TCRdb table keeps only in-frame clones and is missing some. The sample holds about 49,000 clones, 87% seen once. The sequenced material came from peripheral blood. The receptor source for this set is an elderly woman with COVID-19, enrolled during active disease.

CDR3 protein: CASRTRPFTDTQYF. The DNA for the CDR3 is TGCGCCAGCAGGACTAGACCCTTCACAGATACGCAGTATTTT. The chain employs TRBV5-1 and TRBJ2-3; TRBD2 is a possible D gene (6 bases). The germline CDR1 and CDR2 sequences are SGHRS and YFSETQ. V gave up 5 bases and J gave up 2 bases, with 12 bases separating them. The CDR3 is made up of 14 amino acids.

This clone appeared once. The genes are TRBV7-2 and TRBJ2-3, with a possible D match to TRBD2 (5 bases). V shed 5 bases and J shed 3 bases, with 15 bases lying between them. This CDR3 is built from 15 residues. Looked up from germline, CDR1 is SGHTA and CDR2 is FQGNSA. The CDR3 DNA reads as TGTGCCAGCAGCCCCTTCTTAGGGAGAACAGATACGCAGTATTTT. Translation: CASSPFLGRTDTQYF. Filled out from reference TRBV7-2 and TRBJ2-3, the complete variable domain reads GAGVSQSPSNKVTEKGKDVELRCDPISGHTALYWYRQSLGQGLEFLIYFQGNSAPDKSGLPSDRFSAERTGGSVSTLTIQRTQQEDSAVYLCASSPFLGRTDTQYFGPGTRLTVL.

This chain links TRBV15 with TRBJ1-3; D gene ambiguous. The CDR3 sequence is 16 residues long. The V end lost 1 base, the J end lost 0 bases, and 10 bases lay between the germline ends. Germline values: CDR1 LNHNV, CDR2 YYDKDF (reference sequence). CDR3 in DNA: TGTGCCACCAGCAGAGCTTCCTCTTACTCTGGAAACACCATATATTTT. As protein: CATSRASSYSGNTIYF.

This clone was detected only once. The chain recombines TRBV25-1 with TRBJ2-7; 9 nucleotides line up with TRBD1. With 2 bases clipped from V and 9 bases from J, the junction kept 11 bases outside the gene matches. The CDR3 runs 15 residues. Germline loops: CDR1 MGHDK, CDR2 SYGVNS. The CDR3 here is CASSEEWDREGRQYF. The CDR3 nucleotides are TGTGCCAGCAGTGAAGAGTGGGACAGGGAAGGGCGGCAGTACTTC.

V usage is TRBV27 and J usage is TRBJ2-3, with TRBD1 matching over 9 bases. The CDR3 is 15 amino acids. V dropped 7 bases and J dropped 4; count of bases not matched to a gene: 9. Germline V gives CDR1 MNHEY, CDR2 SMNVEV (reference sequence). CDR3 sequence (DNA): TGTGCCAGCATTACAACAGGGGGCGGGTCAGATACGCAGTATTTT. This codes for CASITTGGGSDTQYF.

Here the CDR3 DNA reads TGTGCCAGCAGCACAGACGGATATGGCTACACCTTC. This encodes CASSTDGYGYTF. The chain combines TRBV6-5 with TRBJ1-2; D is unresolved. The CDR3 is made up of 12 amino acids. Trimming left V 6 bases short and J 5 bases short, with 10 bases between. The germline gives CDR1 MNHEY, CDR2 SVGAGI.

V is TRBV5-1 and J is TRBJ1-2; 8 bases fit TRBD1. The CDR3 has 14 residues. Germline CDR1 and CDR2: SGHRS and YFSETQ. V trimming: 1 base; J trimming: 4 bases; junction bases outside the gene matches: 3. The CDR3 is CASSLTTGGYGYTF. In DNA, the CDR3 is TGCGCCAGCAGCTTGACCACAGGGGGCTATGGCTACACCTTC.

This clone turned up a few times. This chain joins TRBV28 and TRBJ2-3; 7 nucleotides align to TRBD1. The V segment lost 5 bases and the J segment 2 bases; nucleotides outside the gene matches: 7. Per germline, CDR1 MDHEN and CDR2 SYDVKM. This CDR3 region has 15 residues. This CDR3 is CASSRDRAFTDTQYF. The CDR3 coding sequence is TGTGCCAGCAGTCGCGACAGGGCCTTCACAGATACGCAGTATTTT.

The J gene is TRBJ1-5, the V gene TRBV19, with 8 nucleotides matching TRBD1. The CDR3 sequence is 17 residues long. The germline V gene encodes CDR1 LNHDA and CDR2 SQIVND (reference sequence). V dropped 5 bases and J dropped 2; count of bases not matched to a gene: 11. The CDR3 here is CASSDHPGGIGNQPQHF. As DNA, the CDR3 is TGTGCCAGTAGTGATCACCCAGGGGGCATCGGCAATCAGCCCCAGCATTTT.

DNA of the CDR3: TGTGCCAGTAGTATGTACAGGGATGTAGGACAGCCCCAGCATTTT. Residues: CASSMYRDVGQPQHF. V and J are TRBV19 and TRBJ1-5, with D maybe TRBD1 (6 bases). The CDR3 contains 15 residues. V was shortened by 3 bases and J by 7 bases, with 16 bases between the two germline ends. In germline, CDR1 is LNHDA, CDR2 SQIVND (reference sequence).

On this clone itself: One end of the junction varies from germline; a read error may be responsible. The chain links TRBV7-7 to TRBJ2-5, with TRBD2 matching over 8 bases. The CDR3 sequence is 14 residues long. CDR1 is SSHAT and CDR2 is FNYEAQ in the germline V gene (reference sequence). The CDR3 here is CASSATSGQETQYF. In nucleotides, the CDR3 is TGTGCTAGCAGCGCTACTAGCGGCCAAGAGACCCAGTACTTC.

CDR3 coding DNA: TGTGCCAGTAAATCTGGCCGACTCCAAGAGACCCAGTACTTC. This encodes CASKSGRLQETQYF. The genes are TRBV19 and TRBJ2-5; D ambiguous. Between the trimmed V and J ends, which lost 7 bases and 1 base, there was a span of 13 bases. From germline, CDR1 is LNHDA and CDR2 SQIVND (reference sequence). This CDR3 has 14 amino acids.

The chain has TRBV28 and TRBJ2-3; D remains unclear. The CDR3 spans 15 residues. CDR1 and CDR2 (germline): MDHEN, SYDVKM. V lost 2 bases to trimming and J lost 2 bases, with 11 bases between them. The CDR3 protein is CASSLERMATDTQYF. Here the CDR3 DNA reads TGTGCCAGCAGTTTAGAGAGGATGGCCACAGATACGCAGTATTTT.

This rearrangement joins TRBV28 to TRBJ2-1, with a possible D match to TRBD1 (5 bases). The V end was cut by 6 bases, the J end by 9 bases, with 12 bases between. Germline CDR1 MDHEN, CDR2 SYDVKM. There are 12 residues in the CDR3. CDR3 residues: CASRLTVAEQFF. The DNA for the CDR3 is TGTGCCAGCAGACTGACAGTTGCTGAGCAGTTCTTC.

This chain uses TRBV9 with TRBJ2-5, with a possible D match to TRBD2 (6 bases). The CDR3 consists of 14 residues. Trimming took 2 bases from V and 5 from J, leaving 13 bases between them. Germline CDR1 is SGDLS and CDR2 is YYNGEE. CDR3 coding DNA: TGTGCCAGCAGCGTTCAGACTAGTTGGGAGACCCAGTACTTC. Protein: CASSVQTSWETQYF.

This chain connects TRBV5-1 to TRBJ1-2; no clear D gene. CDR3 size: 13 residues. Trimming shortened V by 6 bases and J by 8 bases, and 17 bases separated the two germline ends. Germline CDR1 SGHRS, CDR2 YFSETQ. The DNA of the CDR3 is TGCGCCAGCACTTCCGGGCTTAGGGAGGGCTACACCTTC. Protein: CASTSGLREGYTF.

The chain links TRBV5-4 to TRBJ2-1; 7 nucleotides agree with TRBD1. Germline assignment: CDR1 SGHNT and CDR2 YYREEE (reference sequence). J gave up 3 bases and V 0 bases, and 6 bases lay outside the gene matches. The CDR3 extends over 16 amino acids. The CDR3 sequence is CASSLEWTGHYNEQFF. For the CDR3, the DNA is TGTGCCAGCAGCTTGGAGTGGACAGGCCACTACAATGAGCAGTTCTTC.

The chain combines TRBV6-5 with TRBJ2-7, with D perhaps TRBD1 (6 bases). The CDR3 totals 15 residues. Trimming pared 4 bases from V and 0 bases from J, leaving 13 bases between. Germline V gene lookup returns CDR1 MNHEY and CDR2 SVGAGI. The CDR3 loop reads CASSFRDTYSYEQYF. As DNA, the CDR3 is TGTGCCAGCAGTTTTCGGGACACCTACTCCTACGAGCAGTACTTC.